This TCR beta chain is drawn from a study of shared clonotypes between healthy human individuals. General study findings and limits: Estimated richness was generally greater in naive than memory subsets. For naive CD4 cells, 5% to 6.5% of clonotypes were shared across a handful of donors.

Sequencing used immunoSEQ multiplex PCR; TCRdb keeps in-frame clones, though not all of them. The sample contains approximately 620,000 clones, approximately 97% of which appear only once. J was trimmed by 6 bases and V by 6 bases; bases with no gene match: 11. Germline values: CDR1 MNHEY, CDR2 SVGAGI. This CDR3 region has 15 residues. Of note for this clone: The antigen is undetermined.

Those who donated, Caucasian adults without exception, all lived in Nashville, Tennessee. The material sequenced was naive CD4+ T cells sorted from blood. Regarding subset: CD45RA+ positively selected. The source is a woman aged 30 to 39 in good health. The V gene is TRBV6-5, the J gene TRBJ1-5, with TRBD1 matching over 7 bases. CDR3 loop: CASRPDREGRQPQHF. The CDR3, as DNA: TGTGCCAGCAGACCCGACAGGGAAGGGCGTCAGCCCCAGCATTTT.